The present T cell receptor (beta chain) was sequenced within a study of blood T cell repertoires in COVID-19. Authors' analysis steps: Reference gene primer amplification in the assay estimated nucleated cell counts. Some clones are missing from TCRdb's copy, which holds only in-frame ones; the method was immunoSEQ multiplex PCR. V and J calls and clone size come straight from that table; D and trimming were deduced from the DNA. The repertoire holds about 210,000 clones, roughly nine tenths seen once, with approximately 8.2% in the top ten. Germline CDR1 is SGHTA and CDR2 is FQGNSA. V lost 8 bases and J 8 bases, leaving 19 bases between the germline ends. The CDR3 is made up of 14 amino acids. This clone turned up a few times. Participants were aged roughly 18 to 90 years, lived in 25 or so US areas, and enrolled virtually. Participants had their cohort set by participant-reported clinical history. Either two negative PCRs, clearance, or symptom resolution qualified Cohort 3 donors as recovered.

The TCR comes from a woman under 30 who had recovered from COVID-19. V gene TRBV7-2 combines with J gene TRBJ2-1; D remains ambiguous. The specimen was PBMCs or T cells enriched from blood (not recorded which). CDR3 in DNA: TGTGCCAGCGCAAAAGGAGATGGCCCTGATGAGCAGTTCTTC. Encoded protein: CASAKGDGPDEQFF.